The T cell receptor beta chain under discussion was sequenced for a study of T cells in localized non-small cell lung cancer. Study-level results: Across samples, adjacent lung featured a median roughly 60 of the top 100 tumor clones. Uninvolved adjacent lung, not tumor, had the highest T cell clonality. Only one tumor region went through sequencing, so heterogeneity may still be there. Density of T cells in blood, when higher, went with longer overall survival.

Concerning this clone itself: Its antigen is not identified.

Measured with immunoSEQ multiplex PCR; TCRdb has only the in-frame clones, and not every one. The data hold around 1,200 clones, with approximately 35% observed a single time. CDR1 and CDR2 from the germline V gene are LNHDA and SQIVND (reference sequence). The CDR3 has 13 residues. With 1 base removed from V and 4 bases from J, the gap between germline ends came to 5 bases. This sequence joins TRBV19 and TRBJ2-4; D uncertain. The TCR sequence derives from a male donor older than 55 with stage II squamous cell lung carcinoma. The sequences come from lung tumor tissue, collected before any cancer treatment. CDR3 protein: CASSIGLKNIQYF. Written as DNA, the CDR3 is TGTGCCAGTAGTATAGGGCTTAAAAACATTCAGTACTTC.